This T cell receptor (beta chain) was recovered during a study of regulatory T cells in long-lasting Graves disease. This clonotype showed up just once. The CDR3 totals 14 residues. Per germline, CDR1 KGHSH and CDR2 LQKENI. V shed 5 bases and J 4 bases; nucleotides not matched to a gene: 6. Building the TCR beta libraries relied on iRepertoire HTBI primers, and CDR3 regions underwent Arm-PCR. One entry per CDR3 protein, called by TCRdb with MiXCR from the multiplex PCR reads. The table lists about 430,000 distinct CDR3 sequences, over 14% of them singletons. This sample's time point: newly diagnosed GD, antithyroid drugs for less than 3 months. PBMC-extracted RNA yielded the TCR library. Separately, the same data were catalogued under a study of T cells in Graves' hyperthyroidism and ophthalmopathy.

The source was peripheral blood mononuclear cells (PBMCs), collected at new diagnosis, from a patient treated with antithyroid drugs. The TCR originated in a woman in her thirties or forties with Graves disease. This sequence joins TRBV18 and TRBJ2-5; 8 positions agree with TRBD1. CDR3 DNA sequence: TGTGCCAGCTCAGAGGACAGGGCTGCAGAGACCCAGTACTTC. Its protein is CASSEDRAAETQYF.